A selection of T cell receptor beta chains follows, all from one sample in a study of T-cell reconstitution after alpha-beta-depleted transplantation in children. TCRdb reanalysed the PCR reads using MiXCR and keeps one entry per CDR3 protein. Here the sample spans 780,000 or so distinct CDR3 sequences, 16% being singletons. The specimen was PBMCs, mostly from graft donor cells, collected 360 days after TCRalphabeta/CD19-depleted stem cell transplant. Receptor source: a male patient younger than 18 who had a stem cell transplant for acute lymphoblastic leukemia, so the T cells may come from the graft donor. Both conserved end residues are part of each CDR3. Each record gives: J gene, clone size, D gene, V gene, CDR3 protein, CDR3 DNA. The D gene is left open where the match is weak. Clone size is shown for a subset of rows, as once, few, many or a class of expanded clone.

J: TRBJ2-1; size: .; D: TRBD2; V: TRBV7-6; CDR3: CASSFLGGSSYNEQFF; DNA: TGTGCCAGCAGCTTCTTGGGCGGGAGCTCCTACAATGAGCAGTTCTTC
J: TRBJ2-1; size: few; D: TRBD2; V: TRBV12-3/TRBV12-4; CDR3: CASSRLAGEHNEQFF; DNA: TGTGCCAGCAGCCGACTAGCGGGAGAACACAATGAGCAGTTCTTC
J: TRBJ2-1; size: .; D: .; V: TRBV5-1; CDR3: CASSLEQAFYNEQFF; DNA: TGCGCCAGCAGCTTGGAACAGGCCTTCTACAATGAGCAGTTCTTC
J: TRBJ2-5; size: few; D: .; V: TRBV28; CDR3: CASSPGPRTFLQETQYF; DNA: TGTGCCAGCAGTCCGGGCCCAAGGACTTTTCTCCAAGAGACCCAGTACTTC
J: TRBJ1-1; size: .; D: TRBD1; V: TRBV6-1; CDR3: CASRKPGQGNTEAFF; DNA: TGTGCCAGCAGAAAACCGGGACAGGGGAACACTGAAGCTTTCTTT
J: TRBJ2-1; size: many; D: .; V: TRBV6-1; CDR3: CASKTGGLAVHEQFF; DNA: TGTGCCAGCAAAACAGGGGGACTAGCAGTCCATGAGCAGTTCTTC
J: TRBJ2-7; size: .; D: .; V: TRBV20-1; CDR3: CSACGRTPYEQYF; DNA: TGCAGTGCTTGTGGACGTACACCCTACGAGCAGTACTTC
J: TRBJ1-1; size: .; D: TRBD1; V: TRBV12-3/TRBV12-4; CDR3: CASRWDSGSNTEAFF; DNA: TGTGCCAGCAGGTGGGACAGTGGCTCGAACACTGAAGCTTTCTTT
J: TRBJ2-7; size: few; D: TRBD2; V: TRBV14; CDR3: CASSPYQGLGDYEQYF; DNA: TGTGCCAGCAGCCCCTACCAGGGACTAGGGGATTACGAGCAGTACTTC
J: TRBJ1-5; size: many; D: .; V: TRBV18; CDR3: CASSPRGGNQPQHF; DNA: TGCGCCAGCAGCCCAAGGGGCGGCAATCAGCCCCAGCATTTT
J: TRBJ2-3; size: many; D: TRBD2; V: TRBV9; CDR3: CASSFPLAGGPDTQYF; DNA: TGTGCCAGCAGCTTTCCACTAGCGGGAGGTCCAGATACGCAGTATTTT
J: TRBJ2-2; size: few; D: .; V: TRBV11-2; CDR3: CASSLPWGGELFF; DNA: TGTGCCAGCAGCTTGCCCTGGGGTGGGGAGCTGTTTTTT
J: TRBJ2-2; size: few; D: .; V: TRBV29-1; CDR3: CSVEELPGVTGELFF; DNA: TGCAGCGTTGAAGAACTGCCCGGAGTTACCGGGGAGCTGTTTTTT
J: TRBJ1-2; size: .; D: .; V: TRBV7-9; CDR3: CASSPHRLGANYGYTF; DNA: TGTGCCAGCAGCCCCCACCGGTTGGGAGCTAACTATGGCTACACCTTC
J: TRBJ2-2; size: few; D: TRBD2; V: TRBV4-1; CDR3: CASSHLSRGLAHGELFF; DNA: TGCGCCAGCAGCCATCTCTCCCGAGGACTAGCACATGGGGAGCTGTTTTTT
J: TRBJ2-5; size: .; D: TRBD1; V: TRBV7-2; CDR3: CASSRPTGDGETQYF; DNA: TGTGCCAGCAGCCGCCCGACAGGGGATGGGGAGACCCAGTACTTC
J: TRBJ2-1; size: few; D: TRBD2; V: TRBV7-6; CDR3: CASSPSLPTSVVYNEQFF; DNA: TGTGCCAGCAGCCCTAGCCTCCCAACTAGCGTAGTCTACAATGAGCAGTTCTTC
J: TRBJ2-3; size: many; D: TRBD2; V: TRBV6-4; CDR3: CASSATSADTQYF; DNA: TGTGCCAGCAGTGCGACTAGCGCAGATACGCAGTATTTT
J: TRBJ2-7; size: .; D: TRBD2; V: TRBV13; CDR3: CASSLATSGRGNEQYF; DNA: TGTGCCAGCAGCTTAGCCACTAGCGGGAGGGGCAACGAGCAGTACTTC
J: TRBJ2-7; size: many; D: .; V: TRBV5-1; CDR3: CASRAAGEQYF; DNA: TGCGCCAGCAGGGCTGCGGGGGAGCAGTACTTC
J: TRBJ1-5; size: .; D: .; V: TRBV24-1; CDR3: CATSDIRGQPQHF; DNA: TGTGCCACCAGTGATATCAGGGGCCAGCCCCAGCATTTT
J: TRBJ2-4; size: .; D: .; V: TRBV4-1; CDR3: CASSHGVAADSNF; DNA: TGCGCCAGCAGCCATGGGGTAGCTGCGGACAGCAACTTC
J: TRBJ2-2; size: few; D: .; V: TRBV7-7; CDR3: CASSLRRGQSTGELFF; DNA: TGTGCCAGCAGCTTAAGGCGGGGGCAGAGCACCGGGGAGCTGTTTTTT